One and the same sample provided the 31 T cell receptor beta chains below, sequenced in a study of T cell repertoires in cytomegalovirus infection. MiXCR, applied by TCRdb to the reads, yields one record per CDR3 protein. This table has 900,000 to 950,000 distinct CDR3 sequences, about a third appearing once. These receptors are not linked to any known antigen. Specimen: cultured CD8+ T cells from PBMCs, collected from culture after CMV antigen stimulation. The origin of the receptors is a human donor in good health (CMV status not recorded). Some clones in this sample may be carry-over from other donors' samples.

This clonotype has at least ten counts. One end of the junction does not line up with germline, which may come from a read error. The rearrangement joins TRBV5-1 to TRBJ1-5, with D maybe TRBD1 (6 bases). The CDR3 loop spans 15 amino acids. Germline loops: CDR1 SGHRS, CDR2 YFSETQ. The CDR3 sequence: CASSPTDSSNQPQHF. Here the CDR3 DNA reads TGTGCCAGCAGCCCGACGGACAGTAGCAATCAGCCCCAGCATTTT.

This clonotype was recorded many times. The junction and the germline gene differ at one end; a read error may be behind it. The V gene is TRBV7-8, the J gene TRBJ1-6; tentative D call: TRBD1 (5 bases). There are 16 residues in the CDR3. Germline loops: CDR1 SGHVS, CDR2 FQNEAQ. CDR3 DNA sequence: TGTGCCAGCAGCGTAGCCCGGACCGCGGAGGGGTCACCCCTCCACTTT. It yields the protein CASSVARTAEGSPLHF.

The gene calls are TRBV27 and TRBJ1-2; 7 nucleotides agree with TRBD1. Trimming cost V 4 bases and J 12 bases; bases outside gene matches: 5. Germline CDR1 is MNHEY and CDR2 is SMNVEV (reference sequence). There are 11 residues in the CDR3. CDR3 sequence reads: CASSSGTANTF. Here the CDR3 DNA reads TGTGCCAGCAGTTCCGGGACAGCTAACACCTTC.

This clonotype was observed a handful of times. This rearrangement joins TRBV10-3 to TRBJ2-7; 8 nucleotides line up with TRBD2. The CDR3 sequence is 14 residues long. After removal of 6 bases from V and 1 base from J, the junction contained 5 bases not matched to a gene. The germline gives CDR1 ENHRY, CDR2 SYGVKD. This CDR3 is CAIRDGGESYEQYV. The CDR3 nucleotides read TGTGCCATCAGGGACGGGGGGGAATCCTACGAGCAGTACGTC.

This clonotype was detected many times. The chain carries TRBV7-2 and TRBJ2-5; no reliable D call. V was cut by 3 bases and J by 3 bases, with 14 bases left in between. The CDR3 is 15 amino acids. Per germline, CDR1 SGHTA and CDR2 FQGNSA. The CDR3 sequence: CASSLTDLAKETQYF. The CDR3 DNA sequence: TGTGCCAGCAGCTTGACGGACCTCGCTAAAGAGACCCAGTACTTC.

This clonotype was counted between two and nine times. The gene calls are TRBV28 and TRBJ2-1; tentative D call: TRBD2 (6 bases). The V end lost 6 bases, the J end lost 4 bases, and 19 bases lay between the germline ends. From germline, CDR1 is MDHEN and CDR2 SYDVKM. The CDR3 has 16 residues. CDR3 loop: CASRPGGLVLYNEQFF. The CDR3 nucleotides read TGTGCCAGCAGACCCGGGGGACTTGTGTTGTACAATGAGCAGTTCTTC.

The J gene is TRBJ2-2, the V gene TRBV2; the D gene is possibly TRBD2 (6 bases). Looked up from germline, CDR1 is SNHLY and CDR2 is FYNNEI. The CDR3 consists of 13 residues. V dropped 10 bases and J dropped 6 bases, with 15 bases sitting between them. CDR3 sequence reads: CATLGGRAGELFF. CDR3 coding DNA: TGTGCCACCCTCGGGGGAAGGGCCGGGGAGCTGTTTTTT.

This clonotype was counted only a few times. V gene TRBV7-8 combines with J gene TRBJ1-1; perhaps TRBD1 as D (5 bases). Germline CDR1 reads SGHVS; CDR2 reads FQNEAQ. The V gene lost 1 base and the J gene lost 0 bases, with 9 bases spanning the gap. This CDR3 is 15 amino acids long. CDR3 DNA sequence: TGTGCCAGCAGCTTAGAGCTCAGGGTGAACACTGAAGCTTTCTTT. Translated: CASSLELRVNTEAFF. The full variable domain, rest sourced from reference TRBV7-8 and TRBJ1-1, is GAGVSQSPRYKVAKRGQDVALRCDPISGHVSLFWYQQALGQGPEFLTYFQNEAQLDKSGLPSDRFFAERPEGSVSTLKIQRTQQEDSAVYLCASSLELRVNTEAFFGQGTRLTVV.

The CDR3 DNA reads as TGTGCCATATACAGCGACAGAGGGAGCACAGATACGCAGTATTTT. Translation: CAIYSDRGSTDTQYF. V is TRBV10-3 and J is TRBJ2-3; tentatively, D is TRBD1 or TRBD2 (5 bases each). The germline V and J ends were trimmed by 9 bases and 0 bases, with 16 bases remaining between them. The CDR3 has 15 amino acids. The germline V gene has CDR1 ENHRY and CDR2 SYGVKD.

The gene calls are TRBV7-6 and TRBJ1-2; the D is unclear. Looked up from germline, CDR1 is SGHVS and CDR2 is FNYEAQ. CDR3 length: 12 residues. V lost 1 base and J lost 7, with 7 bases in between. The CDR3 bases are TGTGCCAGCAGCTTAGTGTATAGTGGCTACACCTTC. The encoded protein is CASSLVYSGYTF.

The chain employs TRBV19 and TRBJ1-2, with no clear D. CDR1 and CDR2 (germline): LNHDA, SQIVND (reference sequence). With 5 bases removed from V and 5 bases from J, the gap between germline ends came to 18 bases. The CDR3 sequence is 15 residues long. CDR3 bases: TGTGCCAGTAGTCCAAAGGAAGGCACGCGGTATGGCTACACCTTC. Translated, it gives CASSPKEGTRYGYTF. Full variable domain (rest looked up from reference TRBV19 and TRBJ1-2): DGGITQSPKYLFRKEGQNVTLSCEQNLNHDAMYWYRQDPGQGLRLIYYSQIVNDFQKGDIAEGYSVSREKKESFPLTVTSAQKNPTAFYLCASSPKEGTRYGYTFGSGTRLTVV.

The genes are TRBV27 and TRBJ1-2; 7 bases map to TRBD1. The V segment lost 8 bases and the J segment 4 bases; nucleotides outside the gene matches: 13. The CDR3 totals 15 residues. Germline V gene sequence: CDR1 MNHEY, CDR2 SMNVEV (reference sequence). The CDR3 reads CASGIRDRPIYGYTF. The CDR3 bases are TGTGCCAGCGGGATCCGGGACAGACCTATCTATGGCTACACCTTC.

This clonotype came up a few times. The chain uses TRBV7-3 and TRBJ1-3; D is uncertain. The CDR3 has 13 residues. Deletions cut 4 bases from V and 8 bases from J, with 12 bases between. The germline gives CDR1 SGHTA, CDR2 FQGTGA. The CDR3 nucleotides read TGTGCCAGCAGCTCCTTTTCGGGAGACACCATATATTTT. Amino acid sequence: CASSSFSGDTIYF.

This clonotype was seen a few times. The CDR3 is CAISESGPASSYNEQFF. Written as DNA, the CDR3 is TGTGCCATCAGTGAGTCGGGCCCCGCCTCCTCCTACAATGAGCAGTTCTTC. The J gene is TRBJ2-1, the V gene TRBV10-3; D uncertain. V was pared by 0 bases and J by 0 bases, with 12 bases between. CDR3 length equals 17 residues. Looked up from germline, CDR1 is ENHRY and CDR2 is SYGVKD.

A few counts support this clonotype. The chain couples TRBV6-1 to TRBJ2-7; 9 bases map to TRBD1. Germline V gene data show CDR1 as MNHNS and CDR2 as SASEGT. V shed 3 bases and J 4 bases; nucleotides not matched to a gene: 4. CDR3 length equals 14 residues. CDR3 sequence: CASSEPGTGYEQYF. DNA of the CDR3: TGTGCCAGCAGTGAGCCCGGGACAGGGTACGAGCAGTACTTC.

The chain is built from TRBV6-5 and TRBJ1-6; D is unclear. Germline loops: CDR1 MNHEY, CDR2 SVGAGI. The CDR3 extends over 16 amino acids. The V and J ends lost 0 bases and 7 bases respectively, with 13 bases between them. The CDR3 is CASSYSGRDLNSPLHF. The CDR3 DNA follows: TGTGCCAGCAGTTACTCCGGTCGTGACCTAAATTCACCCCTCCACTTT.

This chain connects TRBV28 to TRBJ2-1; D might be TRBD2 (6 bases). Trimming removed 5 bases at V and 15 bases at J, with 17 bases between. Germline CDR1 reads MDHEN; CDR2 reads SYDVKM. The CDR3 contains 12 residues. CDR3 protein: CASSPPTSALFF. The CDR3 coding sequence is TGTGCCAGCAGTCCGCCGACTAGTGCTTTGTTCTTC.

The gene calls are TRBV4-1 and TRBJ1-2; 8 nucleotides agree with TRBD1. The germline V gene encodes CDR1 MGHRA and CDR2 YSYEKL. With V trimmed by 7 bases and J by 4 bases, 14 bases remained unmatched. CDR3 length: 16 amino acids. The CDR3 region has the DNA TGCGCCAGCAAAGAAACCTCCGGACAGGGCATCTATGGCTACACCTTC. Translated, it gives CASKETSGQGIYGYTF.

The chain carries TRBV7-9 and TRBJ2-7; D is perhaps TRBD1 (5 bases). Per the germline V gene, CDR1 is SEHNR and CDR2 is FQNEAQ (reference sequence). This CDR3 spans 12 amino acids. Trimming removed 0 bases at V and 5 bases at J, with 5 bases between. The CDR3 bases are TGTGCCAGCAGCTTAGCGGGGCACGAGCAGTACGTC. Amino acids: CASSLAGHEQYV.

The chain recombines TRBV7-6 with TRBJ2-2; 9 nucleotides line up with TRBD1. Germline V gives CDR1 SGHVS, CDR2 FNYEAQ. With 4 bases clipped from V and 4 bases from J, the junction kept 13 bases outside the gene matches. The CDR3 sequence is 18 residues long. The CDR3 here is CASSSHPPGQGVTGELFF. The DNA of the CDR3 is TGTGCCAGCAGCTCTCACCCCCCGGGACAGGGTGTCACCGGGGAGCTGTTTTTT. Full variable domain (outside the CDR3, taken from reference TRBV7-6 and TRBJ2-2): GAGVSQSPRYKVTKRGQDVALRCDPISGHVSLYWYRQALGQGPEFLTYFNYEAQQDKSGLPNDRFSAERPEGSISTLTIQRTEQRDSAMYRCASSSHPPGQGVTGELFFGEGSRLTVL.

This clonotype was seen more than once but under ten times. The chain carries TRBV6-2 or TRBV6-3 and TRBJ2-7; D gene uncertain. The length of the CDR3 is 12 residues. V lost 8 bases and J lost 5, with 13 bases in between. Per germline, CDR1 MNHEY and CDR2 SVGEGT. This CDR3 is CASCEFPDEQYF. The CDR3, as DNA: TGTGCCAGCTGCGAATTTCCTGACGAGCAGTACTTC.

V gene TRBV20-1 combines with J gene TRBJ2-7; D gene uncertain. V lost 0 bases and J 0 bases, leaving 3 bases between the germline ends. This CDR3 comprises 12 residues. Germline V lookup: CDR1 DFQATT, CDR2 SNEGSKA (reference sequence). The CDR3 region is CSARDISYEQYV. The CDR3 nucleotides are TGCAGTGCTAGAGACATCTCCTACGAGCAGTACGTC.

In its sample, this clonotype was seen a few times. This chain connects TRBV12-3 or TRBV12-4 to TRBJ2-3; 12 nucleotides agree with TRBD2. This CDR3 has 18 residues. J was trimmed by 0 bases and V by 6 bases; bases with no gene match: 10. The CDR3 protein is CASRGSASGGVSTDTQYF. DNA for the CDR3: TGTGCCAGCAGAGGCTCGGCTAGCGGGGGGGTTAGCACAGATACGCAGTATTTT.

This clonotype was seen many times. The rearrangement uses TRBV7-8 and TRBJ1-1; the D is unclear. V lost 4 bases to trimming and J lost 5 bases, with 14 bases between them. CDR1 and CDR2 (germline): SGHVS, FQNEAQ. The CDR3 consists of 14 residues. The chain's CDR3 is CASSSGEGITEAFF. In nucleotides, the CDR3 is TGTGCCAGCAGCTCCGGGGAGGGAATAACTGAAGCTTTCTTT. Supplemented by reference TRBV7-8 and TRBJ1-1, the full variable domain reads GAGVSQSPRYKVAKRGQDVALRCDPISGHVSLFWYQQALGQGPEFLTYFQNEAQLDKSGLPSDRFFAERPEGSVSTLKIQRTQQEDSAVYLCASSSGEGITEAFFGQGTRLTVV.

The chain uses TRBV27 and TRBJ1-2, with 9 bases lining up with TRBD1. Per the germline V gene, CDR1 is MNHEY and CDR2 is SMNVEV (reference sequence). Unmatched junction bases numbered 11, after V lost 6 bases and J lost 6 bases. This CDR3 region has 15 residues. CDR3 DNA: TGTGCCAGCAGAGGAACGGACAGGGGATGGGATGGCTACACCTTC. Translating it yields CASRGTDRGWDGYTF.

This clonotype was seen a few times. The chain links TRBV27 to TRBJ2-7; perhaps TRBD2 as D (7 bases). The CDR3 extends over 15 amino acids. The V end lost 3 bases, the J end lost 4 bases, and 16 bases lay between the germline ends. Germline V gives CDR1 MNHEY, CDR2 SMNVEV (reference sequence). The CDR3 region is CASSFEGGVPYEQYF. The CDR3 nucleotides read TGTGCCAGCAGTTTTGAGGGGGGGGTACCATACGAGCAGTACTTC.

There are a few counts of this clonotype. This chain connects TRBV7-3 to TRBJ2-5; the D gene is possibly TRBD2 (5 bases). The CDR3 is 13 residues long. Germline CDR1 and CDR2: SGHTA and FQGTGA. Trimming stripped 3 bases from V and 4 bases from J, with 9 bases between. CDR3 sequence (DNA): TGTGCCAGCAGCTTGGGGAGCCTAGAGACCCAGTACTTC. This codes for CASSLGSLETQYF.

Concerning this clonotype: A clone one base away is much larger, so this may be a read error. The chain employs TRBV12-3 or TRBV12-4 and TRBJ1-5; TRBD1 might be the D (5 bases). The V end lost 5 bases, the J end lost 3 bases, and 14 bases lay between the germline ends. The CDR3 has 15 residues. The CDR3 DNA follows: TGTGCCAGCAGTCCTTGGGGACCCAACAATCAGCCCCAGCATTTT. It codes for CASSPWGPNNQPQHF.

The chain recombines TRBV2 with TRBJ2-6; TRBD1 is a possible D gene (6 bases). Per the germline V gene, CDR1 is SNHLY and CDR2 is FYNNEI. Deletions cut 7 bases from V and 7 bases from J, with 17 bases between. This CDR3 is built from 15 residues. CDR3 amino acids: CASTGTSPRANVLTF. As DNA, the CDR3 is TGTGCCAGCACCGGGACATCCCCACGTGCCAACGTCCTGACTTTC.

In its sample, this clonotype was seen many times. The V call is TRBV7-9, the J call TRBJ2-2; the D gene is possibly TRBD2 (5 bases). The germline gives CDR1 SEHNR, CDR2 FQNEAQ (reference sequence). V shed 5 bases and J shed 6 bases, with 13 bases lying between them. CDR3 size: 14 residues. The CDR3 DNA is TGTGCCAGCAGCACCGGGGTTCGCCCCGGGGAGCTGTTTTTT. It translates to CASSTGVRPGELFF.

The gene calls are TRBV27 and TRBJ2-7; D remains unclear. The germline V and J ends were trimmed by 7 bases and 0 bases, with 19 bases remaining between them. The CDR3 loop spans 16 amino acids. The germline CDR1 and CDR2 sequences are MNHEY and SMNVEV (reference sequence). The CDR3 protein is CASKETGTLGSYEQYF. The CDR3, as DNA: TGTGCCAGCAAGGAAACTGGCACCCTGGGCTCCTACGAGCAGTACTTC.